The present T cell receptor (beta chain) was sequenced within a study of blood T cell repertoires in COVID-19. Study background: Sites in the United States, Italy and Spain provided acute and convalescent COVID-19 samples. In each case, the material was cDNA or gDNA derived from T cells, B-cell-depleted T cells, or PBMCs.

Authors' analysis steps: Amplified reference gene primers provided the basis for estimating nucleated cell counts. This table comes from immunoSEQ multiplex PCR, and its TCRdb copy is limited to in-frame clones, with some not included. That table furnishes V, J and clone size, whereas the DNA furnished D and trimming. This table holds more than 120,000 clones, 75% to 90% found once. This clone was found once. Sequences were obtained from peripheral blood. The sequence was obtained from a human donor in a cohort sampled during active COVID-19.

CDR3 in DNA: TGTGCCAGCAAGGCCCTCACAGGGGCTAGCTATGGCTACACCTTC. Its protein product is CASKALTGASYGYTF. This sequence joins TRBV2 and TRBJ1-2; TRBD1 matches at 7 bases. V shed 7 bases, J shed 4 bases, and the junction held 12 bases outside the gene matches. CDR1 and CDR2 from the germline V gene are SNHLY and FYNNEI. This CDR3 has 15 amino acids.